This TCR beta chain was observed in a study of CD8+ T cells in alopecia areata. This clone was recorded at least ten times. The gene symbols are mouse symbols. With the read ending 4 residues before the CDR3 end, the germline J gene is used to fill in that end. Investigators isolated RNA and reverse transcribed it into cDNA to act as the sequencing template. Sequenced by immunoSEQ multiplex PCR; TCRdb stores in-frame clones only, minus some. The repertoire consists of roughly 120,000 clones, none detected only once. The CDR3 runs 13 residues. The V gene lost 6 bases and the J gene lost 0 bases, with 9 bases spanning the gap. Germline V gene lookup returns CDR1 NNHDY and CDR2 SYVADS.

The source is a C3H/HeJ mouse with alopecia areata. MHC haplotype here: H2-k. The chain has TRBV13-3 and TRBJ1-2; no definite D call. Sequencing used lesional skin. CDR3 protein: CASTTNPNSDYTF. CDR3 DNA (partial): TGTGCCAGCACGACAAACCCAAACTCC.